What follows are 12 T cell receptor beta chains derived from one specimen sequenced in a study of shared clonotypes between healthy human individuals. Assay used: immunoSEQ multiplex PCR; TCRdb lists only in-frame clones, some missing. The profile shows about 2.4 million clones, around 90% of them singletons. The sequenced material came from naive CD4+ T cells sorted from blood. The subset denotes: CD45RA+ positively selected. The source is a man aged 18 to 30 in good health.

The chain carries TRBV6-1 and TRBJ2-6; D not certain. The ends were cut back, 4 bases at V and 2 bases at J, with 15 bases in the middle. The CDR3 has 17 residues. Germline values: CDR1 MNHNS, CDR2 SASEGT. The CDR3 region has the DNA TGTGCCAGCAGTGTTCGCCCTCCGCCCACTGGGGCCAACGTCCTGACTTTC. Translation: CASSVRPPPTGANVLTF.

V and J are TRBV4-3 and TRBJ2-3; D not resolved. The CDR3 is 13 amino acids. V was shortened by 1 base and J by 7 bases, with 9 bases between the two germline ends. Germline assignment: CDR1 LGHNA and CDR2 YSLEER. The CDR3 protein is CASSQVLTYTQYF. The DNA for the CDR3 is TGCGCCAGCAGCCAAGTGCTTACCTATACGCAGTATTTT.

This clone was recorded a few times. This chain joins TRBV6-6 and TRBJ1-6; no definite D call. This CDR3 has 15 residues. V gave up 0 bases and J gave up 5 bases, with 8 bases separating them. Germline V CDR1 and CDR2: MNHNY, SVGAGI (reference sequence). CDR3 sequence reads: CASSYSTANNSPLHF. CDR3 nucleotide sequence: TGTGCCAGCAGTTACTCCACGGCTAATAATTCACCCCTCCACTTT.

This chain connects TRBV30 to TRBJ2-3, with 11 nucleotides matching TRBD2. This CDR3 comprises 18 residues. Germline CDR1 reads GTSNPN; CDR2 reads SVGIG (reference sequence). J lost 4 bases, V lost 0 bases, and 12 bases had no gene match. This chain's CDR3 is CAWSVLSGGAGVSDTQYF. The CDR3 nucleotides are TGTGCCTGGAGTGTACTTAGCGGGGGGGCCGGGGTTTCAGATACGCAGTATTTT. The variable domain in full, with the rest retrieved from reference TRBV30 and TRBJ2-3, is SQTIHQWPATLVQPVGSPLSLECTVEGTSNPNLYWYRQAAGRGLQLLFYSVGIGQISSEVPQNLSASRPQDRQFILSSKKLLLSDSGFYLCAWSVLSGGAGVSDTQYFGPGTRLTVL.

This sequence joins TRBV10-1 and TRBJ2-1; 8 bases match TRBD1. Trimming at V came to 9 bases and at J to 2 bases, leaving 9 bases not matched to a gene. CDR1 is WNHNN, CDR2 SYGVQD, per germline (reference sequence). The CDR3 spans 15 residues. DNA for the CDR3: TGCGCCAGTAACCCCGGGACAGGAACCTACAATGAGCAGTTCTTC. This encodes CASNPGTGTYNEQFF.

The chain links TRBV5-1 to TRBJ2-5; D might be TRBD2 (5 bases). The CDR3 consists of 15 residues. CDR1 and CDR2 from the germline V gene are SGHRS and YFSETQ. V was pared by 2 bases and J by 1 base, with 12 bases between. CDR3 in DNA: TGCGCCAGCAGCTTCGGAGGACCGTCCCAAGAGACCCAGTACTTC. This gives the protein CASSFGGPSQETQYF.

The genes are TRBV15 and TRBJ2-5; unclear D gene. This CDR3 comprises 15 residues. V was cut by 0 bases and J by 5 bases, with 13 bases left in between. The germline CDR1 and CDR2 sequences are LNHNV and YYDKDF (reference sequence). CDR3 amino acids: CATSRDGQAWETQYF. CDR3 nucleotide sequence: TGTGCCACCAGCAGAGATGGGCAGGCTTGGGAGACCCAGTACTTC.

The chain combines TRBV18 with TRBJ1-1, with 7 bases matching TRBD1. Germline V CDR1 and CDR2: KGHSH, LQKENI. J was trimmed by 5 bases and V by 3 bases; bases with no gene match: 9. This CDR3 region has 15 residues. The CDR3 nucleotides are TGTGCCAGCTCACCCACACAGGGGAGAGGGACTGAAGCTTTCTTT. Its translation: CASSPTQGRGTEAFF.

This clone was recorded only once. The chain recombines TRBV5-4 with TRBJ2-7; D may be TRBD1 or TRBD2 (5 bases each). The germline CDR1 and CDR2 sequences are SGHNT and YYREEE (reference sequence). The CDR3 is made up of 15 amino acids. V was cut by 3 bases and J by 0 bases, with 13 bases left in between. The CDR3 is CASSSGTQSSYEQYF. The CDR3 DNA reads TGTGCCAGCAGCTCCGGGACCCAGAGCTCCTACGAGCAGTACTTC.

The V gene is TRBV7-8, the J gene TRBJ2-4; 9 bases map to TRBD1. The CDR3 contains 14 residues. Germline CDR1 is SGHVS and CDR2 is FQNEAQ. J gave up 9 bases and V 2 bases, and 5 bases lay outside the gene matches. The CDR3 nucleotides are TGTGCCAGCAGCTTACGGACAGGGGAAAGCATTCAGTACTTC. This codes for CASSLRTGESIQYF.

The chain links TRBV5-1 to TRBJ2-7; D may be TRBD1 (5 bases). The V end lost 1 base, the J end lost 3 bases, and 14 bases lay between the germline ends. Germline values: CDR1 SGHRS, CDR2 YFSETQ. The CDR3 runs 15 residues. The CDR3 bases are TGCGCCAGCAGCTTGAATAACCAGGGCAACTACGAGCAGTACTTC. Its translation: CASSLNNQGNYEQYF.

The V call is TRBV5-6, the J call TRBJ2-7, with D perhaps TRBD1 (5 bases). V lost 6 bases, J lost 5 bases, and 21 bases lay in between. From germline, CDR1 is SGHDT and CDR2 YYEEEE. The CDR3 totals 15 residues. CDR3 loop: CASNLIGPRTHEQYF. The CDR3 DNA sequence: TGTGCCAGCAACCTAATAGGACCCCGGACACACGAGCAGTACTTC.